Presented here are 30 T cell receptor beta chains from one specimen sequenced in a study of T-cell memory formation after mild COVID-19. One entry per CDR3 protein, called by TCRdb with MiXCR from the 5' RACE reads. The repertoire holds about 280,000 distinct CDR3 sequences, with approximately 8% as singletons. Sequencing was done on a sample of PBMCs or a T cell subset sorted from them (not recorded which). Receptors originate from a man younger than 35 who had mild COVID-19 (a few samples of this study predate the infection). Cell type and time point are not known.

This clonotype was counted at least ten times. The chain joins TRBV20-1 to TRBJ2-5; D unresolved. The germline V and J ends were trimmed by 7 bases and 5 bases, with 14 bases remaining between them. The germline gives CDR1 DFQATT, CDR2 SNEGSKA (reference sequence). The CDR3 contains 12 residues. DNA of the CDR3: TGCAGTGTTGCCCGGGTTGGGGAGACCCAGTACTTC. Encoded protein: CSVARVGETQYF.

This clonotype was seen many times. This chain links TRBV5-1 with TRBJ2-3; 9 bases map to TRBD2. J lost 6 bases, V lost 6 bases, and 11 bases had no gene match. The CDR3 has 15 residues. CDR1 is SGHRS and CDR2 is YFSETQ in the germline V gene. CDR3 DNA sequence: TGCGCCAGCAAGGGCACCGGGACTAGCTTGGATACGCAGTATTTT. It specifies CASKGTGTSLDTQYF.

This clonotype appeared a few times. The rearrangement uses TRBV5-1 and TRBJ2-1; TRBD2 aligns across 10 bases. V lost 1 base, J lost 7 bases, and 8 bases stayed unmatched. Germline V lookup: CDR1 SGHRS, CDR2 YFSETQ. The CDR3 runs 16 residues. CDR3 amino acids: CASSLRAAGGQNEQFF. The CDR3 region has the DNA TGCGCCAGCAGCTTGAGGGCAGCGGGGGGGCAAAATGAGCAGTTCTTC.

This clonotype has more than one count but fewer than ten. V and J are TRBV7-2 and TRBJ2-3; 10 bases match TRBD1. This CDR3 has 16 residues. CDR1 and CDR2 (germline): SGHTA, FQGNSA. Trimming cost V 4 bases and J 2 bases; bases outside gene matches: 6. CDR3 residues: CASSSFGTGVTDTQYF. CDR3 nucleotide sequence: TGTGCCAGCAGCTCTTTTGGGACAGGGGTCACAGATACGCAGTATTTT. The variable domain in full, with the rest retrieved from reference TRBV7-2 and TRBJ2-3, is GAGVSQSPSNKVTEKGKDVELRCDPISGHTALYWYRQSLGQGLEFLIYFQGNSAPDKSGLPSDRFSAERTGGSVSTLTIQRTQQEDSAVYLCASSSFGTGVTDTQYFGPGTRLTVL.

This clonotype was detected many times. The chain uses TRBV5-1 and TRBJ1-1; 7 bases match TRBD1. After removal of 3 bases from V and 1 base from J, the junction contained 15 bases not matched to a gene. This CDR3 is built from 18 residues. Germline CDR1 reads SGHRS; CDR2 reads YFSETQ. The CDR3 loop reads CASSSGRWTGRGNTEAFF. The CDR3 nucleotides read TGCGCCAGCAGCTCGGGCCGTTGGACAGGTCGTGGGAACACTGAAGCTTTCTTT.

This clonotype was picked up many times. This chain joins TRBV3-1 and TRBJ1-1; tentative D call: TRBD1 (6 bases). Trimming took 0 bases from V and 6 from J, leaving 14 bases between them. The CDR3 consists of 15 residues. Germline V gene sequence: CDR1 LGHDT, CDR2 YNNKEL (reference sequence). The CDR3 loop reads CASSQDQGQGPEAFF. CDR3 bases: TGTGCCAGCAGCCAAGATCAGGGGCAGGGCCCTGAAGCTTTCTTT.

The V and J genes are TRBV27 and TRBJ2-3, with 10 positions matching TRBD2. The CDR3 spans 15 residues. The J segment lost 6 bases and the V segment lost 6 bases, leaving 9 bases of the junction unmatched. Germline-derived CDR1 and CDR2 are MNHEY and SMNVEV (reference sequence). The DNA of the CDR3 is TGTGCCAGCAGATCCTTAGCGGGGGGAAAGGATACGCAGTATTTT. As protein: CASRSLAGGKDTQYF.

The rearrangement joins TRBV20-1 to TRBJ2-1; unclear D gene. CDR3 length: 11 amino acids. V lost 6 bases and J 10 bases, leaving 13 bases between the germline ends. Germline-derived CDR1 and CDR2 are DFQATT and SNEGSKA (reference sequence). CDR3 amino acids: CSALGSIEQFF. The CDR3 region has the DNA TGCAGTGCCCTAGGGTCCATAGAGCAGTTCTTC.

The chain joins TRBV5-1 to TRBJ2-7; D is unresolved. Germline V CDR1 and CDR2: SGHRS, YFSETQ. This CDR3 contains 14 residues. The germline V and J ends were trimmed by 2 bases and 2 bases, with 11 bases remaining between them. The CDR3 region has the DNA TGCGCCAGCAGCTTCAATCGATCCCCCTACGAGCAGTACTTC. Amino acids: CASSFNRSPYEQYF.

The chain joins TRBV6-2 or TRBV6-3 to TRBJ2-5; TRBD2 matches at 11 bases. The ends lost 6 bases at V and 3 bases at J; junction bases unmatched: 9. This CDR3 contains 16 residues. Looked up from germline, CDR1 is MNHEY and CDR2 is SVGEGT. The CDR3 DNA sequence: TGTGCCAGCAGCACCTATAGCGGGGGGGACAAAGAGACCCAGTACTTC. This gives the protein CASSTYSGGDKETQYF.

This clonotype occurred a few times. This chain uses TRBV7-9 with TRBJ1-6, with D perhaps TRBD1 (6 bases). The germline gives CDR1 SEHNR, CDR2 FQNEAQ (reference sequence). Trimming removed 4 bases from V and 0 bases from J, with 16 bases in between. The CDR3 is made up of 18 amino acids. In DNA form, the CDR3 reads TGTGCCAGCAGCTCCGGGACATCGGTGAGCTCCTATAATTCACCCCTCCACTTT. This gives the protein CASSSGTSVSSYNSPLHF.

In this sample, this clonotype turned up a few times. V usage is TRBV18 and J usage is TRBJ1-5, with D unresolved. CDR1 is KGHSH and CDR2 is LQKENI in the germline V gene. V lost 8 bases and J 10 bases, leaving 18 bases between the germline ends. The CDR3 spans 13 residues. The CDR3 protein is CASASLNLGPQHF. CDR3 DNA: TGTGCCAGCGCCTCCCTTAATTTAGGACCCCAGCATTTT.

Only a few counts were recorded for this clonotype. This chain connects TRBV12-3 or TRBV12-4 to TRBJ1-4; unclear D gene. The V end was cut by 6 bases, the J end by 13 bases, with 18 bases between. The CDR3 is made up of 13 amino acids. CDR3 sequence: CASSFSGSDGLFF. The DNA of the CDR3 is TGTGCCAGCAGCTTCTCGGGAAGTGACGGACTGTTTTTT.

This clonotype came up many times. This rearrangement joins TRBV19 to TRBJ2-3; no reliable D call. The CDR3 has 11 residues. Per germline, CDR1 LNHDA and CDR2 SQIVND (reference sequence). The V and J ends lost 9 bases and 3 bases respectively, with 7 bases between them. The CDR3 reads CARTSTDTQYF. Written as DNA, the CDR3 is TGTGCCAGAACATCGACAGATACGCAGTATTTT.

This clonotype was observed many times. The CDR3 region is CASSPTGFYNSPLHF. CDR3 in DNA: TGTGCCAGCAGCCCCACAGGGTTCTATAATTCACCCCTCCACTTT. The gene calls are TRBV3-1 and TRBJ1-6; the D gene is possibly TRBD1 (6 bases). Trimming shortened V by 4 bases and J by 3 bases, and 10 bases separated the two germline ends. Germline CDR1 and CDR2: LGHDT and YNNKEL (reference sequence). This CDR3 has 15 amino acids.

This clonotype was seen many times. The V call is TRBV4-3, the J call TRBJ2-1, with TRBD1 matching 9 bases. Trimming took 4 bases from V and 4 from J; bases not matched to a gene: 8. Germline assignment: CDR1 LGHNA and CDR2 YSLEER. This CDR3 spans 16 amino acids. The CDR3 DNA sequence: TGCGCCAGCAGCCGAGGGGACAGGGCGCTTTACAATGAGCAGTTCTTC. This sequence encodes CASSRGDRALYNEQFF.

V and J are TRBV20-1 and TRBJ1-2; D unresolved. Trimming cost V 3 bases and J 1 base, with 15 bases left between them. The germline gives CDR1 DFQATT, CDR2 SNEGSKA (reference sequence). CDR3 length: 15 residues. CDR3 coding DNA: TGCAGTGCTAGGGGTACCAACACGGGTAACTATGGCTACACCTTC. Translation gives CSARGTNTGNYGYTF.

The rearrangement uses TRBV6-5 and TRBJ1-2, with D unresolved. V was trimmed by 0 bases and J by 7 bases, leaving 6 bases between them. The CDR3 runs 12 residues. Germline V gene data show CDR1 as MNHEY and CDR2 as SVGAGI. The DNA for the CDR3 is TGTGCCAGCAGTTACTCGAGGGTTGGCTACACCTTC. The encoded protein is CASSYSRVGYTF.

Only a few counts were recorded for this clonotype. CDR3 region: CASSSSEFYGYTF. The CDR3, as DNA: TGTGCCAGCTCAAGTTCGGAGTTCTATGGCTACACCTTC. This chain joins TRBV18 and TRBJ1-2; no clear D gene. CDR1 and CDR2 (germline): KGHSH, LQKENI. Trimming removed 5 bases at V and 4 bases at J, with 11 bases between. CDR3 size: 13 residues. The full variable domain, rest sourced from reference TRBV18 and TRBJ1-2, is NAGVMQNPRHLVRRRGQEARLRCSPMKGHSHVYWYRQLPEEGLKFMVYLQKENIIDESGMPKERFSAEFPKEGPSILRIQQVVRGDSAAYFCASSSSEFYGYTFGSGTRLTVV.

Only a few counts were recorded for this clonotype. The gene calls are TRBV6-2 or TRBV6-3 and TRBJ1-2; D remains ambiguous. V was cut by 2 bases and J by 4 bases, with 11 bases left in between. The CDR3 contains 14 residues. The germline V gene has CDR1 MNHEY and CDR2 SVGEGT. The CDR3 protein is CASSYGTVGYGYTF. The CDR3 region has the DNA TGTGCCAGCAGTTACGGAACAGTAGGCTATGGCTACACCTTC.

The rearrangement links TRBV5-8 to TRBJ1-1; D may be TRBD1 (6 bases). Trimming removed 4 bases at V and 1 base at J, with 14 bases between. The CDR3 is 15 amino acids. Germline assignment: CDR1 SGHTS and CDR2 YDEGEE. CDR3 nucleotide sequence: TGTGCCAGCAGCCCAGGTGGGGGCAGGAACACTGAAGCTTTCTTT. As protein: CASSPGGGRNTEAFF.

This clonotype was counted between two and nine times. The chain couples TRBV9 to TRBJ2-3; D unclear. Looked up from germline, CDR1 is SGDLS and CDR2 is YYNGEE. V lost 4 bases and J lost 0, with 12 bases in between. CDR3 length: 15 residues. The CDR3 DNA is TGTGCCAGCAGCCCTCATGCGGTTAGCACAGATACGCAGTATTTT. Residues: CASSPHAVSTDTQYF.

This clonotype has at least ten counts. The rearrangement uses TRBV5-1 and TRBJ2-1; D unresolved. The ends were cut back, 0 bases at V and 5 bases at J, with 6 bases in the middle. Germline CDR1 and CDR2: SGHRS and YFSETQ. CDR3 size: 13 residues. CDR3 amino acids: CASSLELHNEQFF. The CDR3 coding sequence is TGCGCCAGCAGCTTGGAACTTCACAATGAGCAGTTCTTC.

This clonotype was observed a handful of times. V gene TRBV15 combines with J gene TRBJ2-7; 9 bases fit TRBD2. V was pared by 0 bases and J by 2 bases, with 5 bases of the junction left unmatched. CDR3 length equals 16 residues. Germline CDR1 and CDR2: LNHNV and YYDKDF (reference sequence). Here the CDR3 reads CATSRDSASGAYEQYF. The DNA for the CDR3 is TGTGCCACCAGCAGAGATTCGGCTAGCGGGGCCTACGAGCAGTACTTC.

This clonotype was counted ten times or more. At one end, the junction sequence differs from germline, possibly due to a read error. The chain employs TRBV23-1 and TRBJ2-4, with 9 nucleotides matching TRBD1. TRBV23-1 is marked as an open reading frame, function uncertain. The CDR3 is 17 residues long. The CDR3 DNA reads as TGCGCCGGCAGGGATCCGGACAGGGGAGGGCCTAAAAACATTCAGTACTTC. Translating it yields CAGRDPDRGGPKNIQYF.

The chain is built from TRBV5-1 and TRBJ1-5; no reliable D call. This CDR3 has 15 amino acids. Per the germline V gene, CDR1 is SGHRS and CDR2 is YFSETQ. V lost 0 bases, J lost 4 bases, and 11 bases lay in between. CDR3 bases: TGCGCCAGCAGCTTGGATGGGTTGGGGAATCAGCCCCAGCATTTT. Its protein product is CASSLDGLGNQPQHF.

This clonotype has only a few counts. The chain has TRBV6-1 and TRBJ1-4, with 12 bases that match TRBD1. The CDR3 runs to 18 residues. Germline V CDR1 and CDR2: MNHNS, SASEGT. Trimming took 0 bases from V and 8 from J; bases not matched to a gene: 10. CDR3 sequence: CASSEALGQGALGEKLFF. CDR3 bases: TGTGCCAGCAGTGAAGCGCTGGGACAGGGGGCTCTAGGGGAAAAACTGTTTTTT.

This clonotype was seen ten or more times. V and J are TRBV6-1 and TRBJ1-3, with TRBD1 as a possible D gene (5 bases). The germline V gene encodes CDR1 MNHNS and CDR2 SASEGT. V was trimmed by 2 bases and J by 3 bases, leaving 5 bases between them. The CDR3 runs 13 residues. CDR3 nucleotide sequence: TGTGCCAGCAGTGAACAGGGTGGAAACACCATATATTTT. Translating it yields CASSEQGGNTIYF.

There are a few counts of this clonotype. V usage is TRBV5-1 and J usage is TRBJ2-7; D is uncertain. V was trimmed by 2 bases and J by 5 bases, leaving 17 bases between them. The CDR3 covers 15 residues. Germline CDR1 SGHRS, CDR2 YFSETQ. This CDR3 is CASSLYRRALDEQYF. DNA for the CDR3: TGCGCCAGCAGCTTATACCGACGGGCGCTCGACGAGCAGTACTTC.

The chain combines TRBV18 with TRBJ2-1; D is possibly TRBD2 (6 bases). Germline CDR1 is KGHSH and CDR2 is LQKENI. The V and J ends lost 0 bases and 4 bases respectively, with 10 bases between them. The CDR3 has 15 residues. The CDR3 region is CASSPPRGAYNEQFF. The CDR3 DNA sequence: TGTGCCAGCTCACCACCGCGCGGGGCATACAATGAGCAGTTCTTC.